Included here is one T cell receptor (beta chain) sequence, with context. This record comes from a study of blood T cell repertoires in COVID-19. Study overall: Acute and convalescent COVID-19 specimens originated in the United States, Italy and Spain.

In the source study's methods: Reference gene primer amplification in the assay estimated nucleated cell counts. Some clones are missing from TCRdb's copy, which holds only in-frame ones; the method was immunoSEQ multiplex PCR. D and trimming were read from the DNA, whereas the V and J calls and clone size are those reported in that table. The sample consists of about 67,000 clones, roughly nine tenths of them appearing once. Germline assignment: CDR1 MNHEY and CDR2 SVGEGT. This CDR3 comprises 15 residues. Trimming shortened V by 0 bases and J by 2 bases, and 10 bases separated the two germline ends.

The source is a man aged 50-60 years with active COVID-19. V and J are TRBV6-2 or TRBV6-3 and TRBJ2-5; D perhaps matches TRBD1 (6 bases). The specimen sequenced was peripheral blood. The CDR3, as DNA: TGTGCCAGCAGTTACTCCAGGGGAAGTCAAGAGACCCAGTACTTC. This translates into CASSYSRGSQETQYF.